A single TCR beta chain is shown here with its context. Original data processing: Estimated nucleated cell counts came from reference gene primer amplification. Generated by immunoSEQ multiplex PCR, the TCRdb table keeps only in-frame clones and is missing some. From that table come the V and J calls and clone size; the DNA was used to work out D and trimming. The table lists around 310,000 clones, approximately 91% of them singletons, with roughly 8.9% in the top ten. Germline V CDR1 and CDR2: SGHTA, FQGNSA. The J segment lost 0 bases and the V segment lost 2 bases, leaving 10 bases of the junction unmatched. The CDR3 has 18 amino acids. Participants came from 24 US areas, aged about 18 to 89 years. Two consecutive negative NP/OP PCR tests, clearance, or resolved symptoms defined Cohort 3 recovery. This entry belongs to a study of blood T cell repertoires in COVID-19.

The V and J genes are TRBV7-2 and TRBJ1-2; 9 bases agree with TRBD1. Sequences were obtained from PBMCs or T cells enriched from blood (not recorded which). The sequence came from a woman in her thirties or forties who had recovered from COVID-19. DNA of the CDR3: TGTGCCAGCAGCTTATTAAGGGGACAGGGACCAGCTAACTATGGCTACACCTTC. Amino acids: CASSLLRGQGPANYGYTF.